This T cell receptor beta chain was identified during a study of blood T cell repertoires in COVID-19. Overall study: The United States, Italy and Spain supplied acute and convalescent COVID-19 samples. Nucleic acid was either cDNA or gDNA, and it came from T cells, B-cell-depleted T cells, or PBMCs.

V was trimmed by 6 bases and J by 5 bases, leaving 8 bases between them. Per the germline V gene, CDR1 is MNHEY and CDR2 is SVGAGI. The CDR3 has 12 amino acids. As handled by the study authors: Amplification of reference gene primers was used by the study to estimate nucleated cell counts. Here immunoSEQ multiplex PCR was the method, and the copy in TCRdb shows in-frame clones only, minus some. The V and J calls and clone size come from that table; D and trimming were worked out from the DNA. The table has some 200,000 clones, about 90% seen once. The receptor's source is a man between 35 and 55 years old with active or convalescent COVID-19. Specimen: peripheral blood. This chain connects TRBV6-5 to TRBJ1-5; D may be TRBD1 (5 bases). The CDR3 DNA is TGTGCCAGCAGGGACAACCATCAGCCCCAGCATTTT. It yields the protein CASRDNHQPQHF.